A single sample gave rise to the 8 T cell receptor beta chains below, sequenced in a study of blood T cell repertoires in COVID-19. Repertoires were generated with immunoSEQ multiplex PCR, while TCRdb's copy carries only in-frame clones and drops some. The sample lists hundreds of thousands of clones; about 89% were seen once. The sequencing input was peripheral blood. These receptors were obtained from a woman aged 50 to 60 with COVID-19, enrolled during active disease.

This sequence joins TRBV30 and TRBJ1-2; D possibly corresponds to TRBD1 (6 bases). The V and J ends lost 5 bases and 8 bases respectively, with 12 bases between them. CDR3 length equals 11 residues. Germline CDR1 reads GTSNPN; CDR2 reads SVGIG (reference sequence). The CDR3 loop is CAWETGNGYTF. The CDR3 coding sequence is TGTGCCTGGGAAACAGGGAACGGCTACACCTTC.

V usage is TRBV27 and J usage is TRBJ2-1; unclear D gene. CDR3 size: 16 residues. Germline V lookup: CDR1 MNHEY, CDR2 SMNVEV (reference sequence). V was clipped by 5 bases and J by 6 bases, with 20 bases between them. The chain's CDR3 is CASSPLPRGRPNEQFF. The CDR3 bases are TGTGCCAGCAGTCCGTTACCCCGTGGCCGTCCCAATGAGCAGTTCTTC.

The chain joins TRBV10-2 to TRBJ1-1; D gene ambiguous. CDR3 length: 11 residues. Germline CDR1 reads WSHSY; CDR2 reads SAAADI. Trimming removed 3 bases at V and 4 bases at J, with 3 bases between. The CDR3 protein is CASSDSTEAFF. The CDR3 coding sequence is TGCGCCAGCAGTGATAGCACTGAAGCTTTCTTT.

The chain uses TRBV12-3 or TRBV12-4 and TRBJ1-5, with D possibly being TRBD1 (5 bases). The CDR3 consists of 13 residues. Trimming took off 6 bases at V and 4 bases at J, with 10 bases between the two ends. The CDR3 reads CASSSGTNQPQHF. The CDR3, as DNA: TGTGCCAGCAGCTCTGGGACTAATCAGCCCCAGCATTTT.

This chain connects TRBV5-4 to TRBJ1-6; D may be TRBD1 (6 bases). The ends were cut back, 1 base at V and 10 bases at J, with 12 bases in the middle. This CDR3 comprises 14 residues. Germline V gene lookup returns CDR1 SGHNT and CDR2 YYREEE (reference sequence). The CDR3 region is CASSLSGAGSPLHF. CDR3 in DNA: TGTGCCAGCAGCTTGTCAGGGGCTGGGTCACCCCTCCACTTT.

This chain connects TRBV30 to TRBJ2-7, with D tentatively TRBD1 (5 bases). CDR1 is GTSNPN and CDR2 is SVGIG in the germline V gene (reference sequence). This CDR3 has 13 amino acids. V shed 3 bases and J shed 3 bases, with 12 bases lying between them. For the CDR3, the DNA is TGTGCCTGGAGCGACGGCAGGGTCTACGAGCAGTACTTC. This encodes CAWSDGRVYEQYF.

This clone appeared a single time. The chain couples TRBV2 to TRBJ2-3, with TRBD2 matching 16 bases. The ends lost 9 bases at V and 4 bases at J; junction bases unmatched: 4. Germline V gives CDR1 SNHLY, CDR2 FYNNEI. The CDR3 is 15 residues long. CDR3 protein: CARMGLAGGPDTQYF. Written as DNA, the CDR3 is TGTGCCAGGATGGGACTAGCGGGGGGGCCAGATACGCAGTATTTT.

This chain connects TRBV29-1 to TRBJ1-1; 7 positions agree with TRBD1. V gave up 7 bases and J gave up 1 base; unmatched junction bases: 6. Germline lookup yields CDR1 SQVTM and CDR2 ANQGSEA. The CDR3 consists of 13 residues. CDR3: CSAPRQGNTEAFF. The CDR3 bases are TGCAGCGCCCCGAGACAGGGGAACACTGAAGCTTTCTTT.